These T cell receptor beta chains were read from a single sample in a study of cytomegalovirus exposure and HLA in healthy donors. Assay used: immunoSEQ multiplex PCR; TCRdb lists only in-frame clones, some missing. In the table there are fewer than 350,000 clones, about 90% of which are singletons. The sequencing sample was made of PBMCs. The receptors derive from a woman aged 18-29 years in good health and CMV-seronegative. Both conserved end residues are part of each CDR3. The D gene is left open where the match is weak. Expanded clones get a size class; other rows say once, few or many, or leave the size out.

j_gene	d_gene	abundance	v_gene	CDR3nt	CDR3aa
TRBJ1-2	TRBD1	-	TRBV27	TGTGCCAGCAGCCCTTATTGGACAGGGGGGGACTATGGCTACACCTTC	CASSPYWTGGDYGYTF
TRBJ2-1	-	-	TRBV6-6	TGTGCCAGCAGTTACTCACAGCAGAGCTCCTACAATGAGCAGTTCTTC	CASSYSQQSSYNEQFF
TRBJ1-2	-	-	TRBV7-8	TGTGCCAGCAGCTTAGCGTCGGGTAATGGCTACACCTTC	CASSLASGNGYTF
TRBJ2-3	-	-	TRBV7-9	TGTGCCAGCAGCACACAGACAGTGGAAACGCAGTATTTT	CASSTQTVETQYF
TRBJ2-5	-	few	TRBV5-6	TGTGCCAGCAGCTTGGGTGAAAGGAGGCCGACCCAGTACTTC	CASSLGERRPTQYF
TRBJ2-7	TRBD2	once	TRBV5-1	TGCGCCAGCAGCCCTGCGGGGGGGCCGGGGGGATACGAGCAGTACTTC	CASSPAGGPGGYEQYF
TRBJ2-1	TRBD2	-	TRBV29-1	TGCAGCCTGTCCTTTCTAGTGACGGGGGGTGAGCAGTTCTTC	CSLSFLVTGGEQFF
TRBJ2-1	-	-	TRBV15	TGTGCCACCAGCAGGGGGAGAATAAACTACAATGAGCAGTTCTTC	CATSRGRINYNEQFF
TRBJ1-2	-	-	TRBV27	TGTGCCAGCAGTTTATTCCAGGGCCCGTCCTATGGCTACACCTTC	CASSLFQGPSYGYTF
TRBJ2-3	TRBD2	-	TRBV9	TGTGCCAGCAGCGGTCGGACTAGCTCCGGAGACACAGATACGCAGTATTTT	CASSGRTSSGDTDTQYF